The sequence of this T cell receptor (beta chain) was determined in a study of patients and donors after allogeneic stem cell transplantation. CDR1 and CDR2 from the germline V gene are MDHEN and SYDVKM. This CDR3 spans 14 amino acids. Trimming shortened V by 1 base and J by 4 bases, and 8 bases separated the two germline ends. TCRdb re-derived calls from the RT-PCR reads in MiXCR, one entry per CDR3 protein. Of over 65,000 distinct CDR3 sequences in the sample, 26% were seen once. Material: blood, either unsorted or a sorted T cell fraction (not recorded which). The origin of this receptor is a human donor who was either an allogeneic HSCT recipient or a stem cell or donor lymphocyte infusion donor (not recorded which). It is not recorded whose cells these are; they may come from a transplant donor. The V and J genes are TRBV28 and TRBJ1-5; D unclear. CDR3 in DNA: TGTGCCAGCAGTTTATATGCCTTAAATCAGCCCCAGCATTTT. Translating gives CASSLYALNQPQHF.